These 14 T cell receptor beta chains were sequenced from one sample in a study of glioma-infiltrating T cells. Using RNA template, CDR3s of TCR alpha and beta were amplified with iRepertoire arm-PCR. TCRdb reprocessed the multiplex PCR reads via MiXCR and lists one record per CDR3 protein. The table records about 410,000 distinct CDR3 sequences, 41% of them present only once. The specimen was glioma tissue, nonneoplastic brain tissue, or PBMCs (not recorded which). Every receptor here comes from a human donor with low-grade glioma or glioblastoma, undergoing nonglioma brain surgery, or in good health (not recorded which).

This clonotype was recorded many times. The chain uses TRBV6-2 or TRBV6-3 and TRBJ2-1; D gene ambiguous. The CDR3 spans 13 residues. V was trimmed by 4 bases and J by 1 base, leaving 5 bases between them. Germline V gene lookup returns CDR1 MNHEY and CDR2 SVGEGT. CDR3 in amino acids: CASSFASYNEQFF. The CDR3 region has the DNA TGTGCCAGCAGTTTTGCTTCCTACAATGAGCAGTTCTTC.

The chain carries TRBV2 and TRBJ1-2, with 7 bases matching TRBD1. The CDR3 runs 15 residues. Germline values: CDR1 SNHLY, CDR2 FYNNEI. V was pared by 6 bases and J by 4 bases, with 11 bases of the junction left unmatched. The CDR3 DNA reads TGTGCCAGCAGCTTCACAGGGGCGTCGAGCTATGGCTACACCTTC. It yields the protein CASSFTGASSYGYTF. The whole variable domain, remainder taken from reference TRBV2 and TRBJ1-2, is EPEVTQTPSHQVTQMGQEVILRCVPISNHLYFYWYRQILGQKVEFLVSFYNNEISEKSEIFDDQFSVERPDGSNFTLKIRSTKLEDSAMYFCASSFTGASSYGYTFGSGTRLTVV.

The sample holds a few counts of this clonotype. V gene TRBV2 combines with J gene TRBJ2-3; a weak D match, TRBD2 (5 bases). Between the trimmed V and J ends, which lost 10 bases and 2 bases, there was a span of 19 bases. Germline V lookup: CDR1 SNHLY, CDR2 FYNNEI. The CDR3 loop spans 15 amino acids. The CDR3 DNA is TGTGCCACGCATCTTAGCGCGGCCCACACAGATACGCAGTATTTT. Translated, it gives CATHLSAAHTDTQYF.

Remarks on this clonotype: A read error may explain this, as a much larger clone is one base away. The chain recombines TRBV27 with TRBJ1-3; TRBD1 might be the D (5 bases). Germline loops: CDR1 MNHEY, CDR2 SMNVEV (reference sequence). The CDR3 length is 14 residues. V lost 8 bases to trimming and J lost 0 bases, with 11 bases between them. CDR3 sequence reads: CASRQGSSGNTIYF. DNA for the CDR3: TGTGCCAGCCGCCAGGGAAGCTCTGGAAACACCATATATTTT.

This clonotype was detected only a few times. This chain links TRBV6-2 or TRBV6-3 with TRBJ2-1, with TRBD2 identical over 14 bases. The junction had 5 bases not matched to a gene; V was cut back by 7 bases and J by 6 bases. Germline CDR1 is MNHEY and CDR2 is SVGEGT. This CDR3 has 15 residues. CDR3 in amino acids: CASKTSGRAGNEQFF. The CDR3 coding sequence is TGTGCCAGCAAGACTAGCGGGAGGGCAGGCAATGAGCAGTTCTTC.

The V and J genes are TRBV28 and TRBJ2-7, with 10 bases lining up with TRBD1. The CDR3 spans 15 residues. CDR1 MDHEN and CDR2 SYDVKM come from the germline V gene. With 7 bases clipped from V and 3 bases from J, the junction kept 9 bases outside the gene matches. The CDR3 DNA follows: TGTGCCAGCACCCAACCGGGACAGGGGAACTACGAGCAGTACTTC. Its protein is CASTQPGQGNYEQYF. Filled out from reference TRBV28 and TRBJ2-7, the complete variable domain reads DVKVTQSSRYLVKRTGEKVFLECVQDMDHENMFWYRQDPGLGLRLIYFSYDVKMKEKGDIPEGYSVSREKKERFSLILESASTNQTSMYLCASTQPGQGNYEQYFGPGTRLTVT.

The chain uses TRBV20-1 and TRBJ2-4, with TRBD2 matching 13 bases. Germline V gene lookup returns CDR1 DFQATT and CDR2 SNEGSKA (reference sequence). J lost 0 bases, V lost 1 base, and 6 bases had no gene match. CDR3 length: 18 residues. The CDR3 nucleotides are TGCAGTGCTAGAGGACCGGGACTAGCGGGATTAGCCAAAAACATTCAGTACTTC. Translating gives CSARGPGLAGLAKNIQYF.

This clonotype appeared many times. The chain joins TRBV4-2 to TRBJ2-3; tentative D call: TRBD1 (5 bases). Trimming cost V 0 bases and J 2 bases, with 9 bases left between them. CDR3 length: 15 residues. Germline V CDR1 and CDR2: LGHNA, YNFKEQ. The CDR3 DNA reads TGTGCCAGCAGCCAAGACCCTGGGGCCACAGATACGCAGTATTTT. This codes for CASSQDPGATDTQYF.

This clonotype was detected a few times. The chain is built from TRBV20-1 and TRBJ2-1; D may be TRBD1 (5 bases). From germline, CDR1 is DFQATT and CDR2 SNEGSKA (reference sequence). This CDR3 region has 14 residues. Trimming removed 1 base from V and 8 bases from J, with 15 bases in between. The CDR3 region is CSARVWQGRDEQFF. The DNA of the CDR3 is TGCAGTGCTAGAGTTTGGCAGGGCCGCGATGAGCAGTTCTTC.

A word on this clonotype: Because the CDR3 is missing its conserved closing phenylalanine or tryptophan, this is likely a read error. This rearrangement joins TRBV2 to TRBJ1-1; D is undetermined. This CDR3 region has 14 residues. V lost 6 bases, J lost 1 base, and 12 bases lay in between. From germline, CDR1 is SNHLY and CDR2 FYNNEI. CDR3 in DNA: TGTGCCAGCAGCCAACAAGGACCGAACACTGAAGCTTTCATT. It yields the protein CASSQQGPNTEAFI.

A single count supports this clonotype. This may be a read error: a much more frequent sequence differs by one nucleotide. The chain is built from TRBV6-5 and TRBJ2-5; D possibly uses TRBD1 or TRBD2 (5 bases each). Germline CDR1 is MNHEY and CDR2 is SVGAGI. Between the trimmed V and J ends, which lost 4 bases and 7 bases, there was a span of 16 bases. The length of the CDR3 is 14 residues. In DNA, the CDR3 is TGTGCCAGCAGTTGGGGCCTCGGGATGGGGACCCAGTACTTC. Protein sequence: CASSWGLGMGTQYF.

There are many counts of this clonotype. V and J are TRBV27 and TRBJ2-2, with 7 bases aligning to TRBD1. With V trimmed by 5 bases and J by 5 bases, 5 bases remained unmatched. This CDR3 is 14 amino acids long. CDR1 is MNHEY, CDR2 SMNVEV, per germline (reference sequence). The CDR3 nucleotides read TGTGCCAGCAGTGCATACAGGGGTACCGGGGAGCTGTTTTTT. Protein sequence: CASSAYRGTGELFF.

This clonotype turned up a few times. The CDR3 DNA reads as TGTGCCAGCAGCTACACCGCAGGGACCACTGAAGCTTTCTTT. This encodes CASSYTAGTTEAFF. V is TRBV7-9 and J is TRBJ1-1, with D perhaps matching TRBD1 (5 bases). The CDR3 runs to 14 residues. Trimming cost V 4 bases and J 4 bases, with 13 bases left between them. CDR1 is SEHNR and CDR2 is FQNEAQ in the germline V gene (reference sequence).

Only a few counts were recorded for this clonotype. The chain has TRBV19 and TRBJ2-4; D gene ambiguous. The CDR3 sequence is 15 residues long. Between the trimmed V and J ends, which lost 11 bases and 0 bases, there was a span of 17 bases. The V gene's germline CDR1 is LNHDA and CDR2 SQIVND (reference sequence). This chain's CDR3 is CASALGVLAKNIQYF. CDR3 coding DNA: TGTGCCTCGGCCCTTGGGGTACTAGCCAAAAACATTCAGTACTTC.